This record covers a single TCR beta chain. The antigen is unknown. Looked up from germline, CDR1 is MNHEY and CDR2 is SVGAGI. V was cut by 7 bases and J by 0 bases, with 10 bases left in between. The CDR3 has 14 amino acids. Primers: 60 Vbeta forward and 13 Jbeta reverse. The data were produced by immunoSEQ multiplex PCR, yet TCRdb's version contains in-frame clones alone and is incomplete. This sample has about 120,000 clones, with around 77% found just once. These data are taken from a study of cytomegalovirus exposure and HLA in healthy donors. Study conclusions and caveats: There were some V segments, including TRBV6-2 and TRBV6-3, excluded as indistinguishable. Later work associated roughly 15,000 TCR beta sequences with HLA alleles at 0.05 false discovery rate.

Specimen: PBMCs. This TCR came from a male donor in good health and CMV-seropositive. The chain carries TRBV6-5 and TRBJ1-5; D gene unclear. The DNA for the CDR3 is TGTGCCAGCAATAGCATGAGTAGCAATCAGCCCCAGCATTTT. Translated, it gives CASNSMSSNQPQHF.